These 20 T cell receptor beta chains were all obtained from the same sample, sequenced in a study of cytomegalovirus exposure and HLA in healthy donors. It was with 60 Vbeta and 13 Jbeta primers that the PCR ran. Only in-frame clones appear in the TCRdb table, and some are missing; sequencing was by immunoSEQ multiplex PCR. The data hold around 130,000 clones, with under 90% observed a single time. Sequenced: PBMCs. The receptors were gathered from a woman aged 40-49 years in good health and CMV-seronegative.

CDR3 amino acids: CASSVGSGGYNEQFF. The CDR3 region has the DNA TGTGCCAGCAGCGTAGGTAGCGGGGGGTACAATGAGCAGTTCTTC. The chain employs TRBV9 and TRBJ2-1; 10 bases fit TRBD2. CDR3 size: 15 residues. The germline V gene encodes CDR1 SGDLS and CDR2 YYNGEE. With V trimmed by 0 bases and J by 4 bases, 1 base remained unmatched.

V is TRBV28 and J is TRBJ1-3, with 9 bases fitting TRBD1. The CDR3 is made up of 18 amino acids. CDR1 MDHEN and CDR2 SYDVKM come from the germline V gene. After removal of 4 bases from V and 3 bases from J, the junction contained 13 bases not matched to a gene. The CDR3 sequence: CASSYVGQGSLGGNTIYF. In nucleotides, the CDR3 is TGTGCCAGCAGTTACGTGGGACAGGGCTCTCTCGGTGGAAACACCATATATTTT.

This chain links TRBV9 with TRBJ2-1, with TRBD1 matching 9 bases. From germline, CDR1 is SGDLS and CDR2 YYNGEE. V was clipped by 3 bases and J by 7 bases; unmatched bases: 8. CDR3 length: 15 amino acids. The CDR3 here is CASSAGTGKRNEQFF. The CDR3 DNA reads as TGTGCCAGCAGCGCCGGGACAGGGAAAAGGAATGAGCAGTTCTTC.

The gene calls are TRBV23-1 and TRBJ2-2, with D maybe TRBD2 (6 bases). TRBV23-1 is treated as an ORF (open reading frame) with a function not yet certain. CDR3 size: 13 residues. V was pared by 8 bases and J by 5 bases, with 12 bases between. CDR3 DNA sequence: TGCGCCAGCCCCCCAGGAGGGACCGGGGAGCTGTTTTTT. It yields the protein CASPPGGTGELFF.

This CDR3 is CASSSGVSNQPQHF. CDR3 nucleotide sequence: TGTGCCAGCAGCTCCGGGGTTAGTAATCAGCCCCAGCATTTT. This rearrangement joins TRBV7-2 to TRBJ1-5; no clear D gene. Germline CDR1 reads SGHTA; CDR2 reads FQGNSA. The CDR3 loop spans 14 amino acids. V was clipped by 4 bases and J by 4 bases, with 11 bases between them.

There are a few counts of this clone. V usage is TRBV4-2 and J usage is TRBJ1-1; D possibly corresponds to TRBD1 (5 bases). Trimming pared 1 base from V and 7 bases from J, leaving 13 bases between. CDR3 length: 14 amino acids. In germline, CDR1 is LGHNA, CDR2 YNFKEQ. For the CDR3, the DNA is TGTGCCAGCAGCCAAGGAATAGGGGAGGATGAAGCTTTCTTT. It translates to CASSQGIGEDEAFF.

This clone was picked up many times. The V and J genes are TRBV6-1 and TRBJ2-7; TRBD2 is a possible D gene (6 bases). Per germline, CDR1 MNHNS and CDR2 SASEGT. The germline V and J ends were trimmed by 3 bases and 3 bases, with 12 bases remaining between them. The CDR3 length is 14 residues. CDR3 nucleotide sequence: TGTGCCAGCAGTGACAGGCCGGGAGTCTACGAGCAGTACTTC. It codes for CASSDRPGVYEQYF.

This clone was seen a few times. The rearrangement links TRBV7-2 to TRBJ1-4; 7 bases map to TRBD1. This CDR3 spans 15 amino acids. The V segment lost 3 bases and the J segment 2 bases; nucleotides outside the gene matches: 3. Germline lookup yields CDR1 SGHTA and CDR2 FQGNSA. This CDR3 is CASSFDRATNEKLFF. Here the CDR3 DNA reads TGTGCCAGCAGCTTCGACAGGGCGACTAATGAAAAACTGTTTTTT.

For the CDR3, the DNA is TGTGCCAGCAGTTCCCGGGAAGGCCTTGGCAATCAGCCCCAGCATTTT. This translates into CASSSREGLGNQPQHF. This chain uses TRBV2 with TRBJ1-5, with unresolved D. Trimming stripped 5 bases from V and 2 bases from J, with 16 bases between. The CDR3 is made up of 16 amino acids. Germline assignment: CDR1 SNHLY and CDR2 FYNNEI.

The chain joins TRBV29-1 to TRBJ2-1, with 14 nucleotides matching TRBD2. J was trimmed by 4 bases and V by 4 bases; bases with no gene match: 12. The V gene's germline CDR1 is SQVTM and CDR2 ANQGSEA. The CDR3 has 18 residues. CDR3 protein: CSVVGLAGGQSEYNEQFF. DNA of the CDR3: TGCAGCGTTGTAGGACTAGCGGGAGGCCAGTCGGAGTACAATGAGCAGTTCTTC.

This chain joins TRBV5-4 and TRBJ1-1, with D possibly matching TRBD1 (5 bases). Germline V gives CDR1 SGHNT, CDR2 YYREEE (reference sequence). The germline V and J ends were trimmed by 4 bases and 4 bases, with 11 bases remaining between them. CDR3 length equals 13 residues. Written as DNA, the CDR3 is TGTGCCAGCAGCCCCGGGGGAATCACTGAAGCTTTCTTT. Translation gives CASSPGGITEAFF.

This chain connects TRBV28 to TRBJ1-5, with TRBD1 identical over 7 bases. The V segment lost 3 bases and the J segment 0 bases; nucleotides outside the gene matches: 2. This CDR3 has 15 amino acids. Germline CDR1 and CDR2: MDHEN and SYDVKM. The CDR3 is CASSFRQGSNQPQHF. CDR3 DNA sequence: TGTGCCAGCAGTTTCCGACAGGGTAGCAATCAGCCCCAGCATTTT.

The V and J genes are TRBV9 and TRBJ1-3; D might be TRBD1 (6 bases). Germline CDR1 and CDR2: SGDLS and YYNGEE. V lost 3 bases to trimming and J lost 0 bases, with 7 bases between them. The CDR3 is 14 residues long. CDR3 bases: TGTGCCAGCAGCGCGGACAGCTCTGGAAACACCATATATTTT. Amino acids: CASSADSSGNTIYF.

The rearrangement uses TRBV19 and TRBJ2-3, with a weak D call TRBD1 (5 bases). Trimming shortened V by 4 bases and J by 3 bases, and 5 bases separated the two germline ends. This CDR3 spans 12 amino acids. CDR1 and CDR2 from the germline V gene are LNHDA and SQIVND (reference sequence). The CDR3 region has the DNA TGTGCCAGTAGTAGACAGACAGATACGCAGTATTTT. Amino acids: CASSRQTDTQYF.

V usage is TRBV18 and J usage is TRBJ1-1; D ambiguous. Germline CDR1 reads KGHSH; CDR2 reads LQKENI. CDR3 length: 13 residues. Deletions cut 6 bases from V and 1 base from J, with 9 bases between. The DNA of the CDR3 is TGTGCCAGCTCCCTGGACTCGAACACTGAAGCTTTCTTT. This encodes CASSLDSNTEAFF.

The chain carries TRBV28 and TRBJ2-7, with TRBD1 matching 9 bases. The V gene end was trimmed by 4 bases and the J gene end by 4 bases; junction bases not matched to a gene: 11. This CDR3 region has 16 residues. Germline V lookup: CDR1 MDHEN, CDR2 SYDVKM. CDR3 amino acids: CASSSFGQGLRYEQYF. DNA of the CDR3: TGTGCCAGCAGTTCCTTCGGACAGGGGTTAAGGTACGAGCAGTACTTC. The variable domain in full, completed from reference TRBV28 and TRBJ2-7, reads DVKVTQSSRYLVKRTGEKVFLECVQDMDHENMFWYRQDPGLGLRLIYFSYDVKMKEKGDIPEGYSVSREKKERFSLILESASTNQTSMYLCASSSFGQGLRYEQYFGPGTRLTVT.

V is TRBV4-3 and J is TRBJ1-4, with D possibly being TRBD1 (5 bases). The germline V gene encodes CDR1 LGHNA and CDR2 YSLEER. This CDR3 comprises 15 residues. Trimming left V 4 bases short and J 10 bases short, with 19 bases between. DNA of the CDR3: TGCGCCAGCAGCCCCTCCCGGAGGGGCACAGGAAAACTGTTTTTT. Protein sequence: CASSPSRRGTGKLFF.

This clone occurred a few times. The rearrangement joins TRBV5-1 to TRBJ2-1; TRBD2 agrees at 10 bases. The germline V gene encodes CDR1 SGHRS and CDR2 YFSETQ. The CDR3 covers 16 residues. Trimming at V came to 1 base and at J to 8 bases, leaving 9 bases not matched to a gene. This CDR3 is CASSLRASGSMDEQFF. The DNA for the CDR3 is TGCGCCAGCAGCTTGCGGGCTAGCGGGAGTATGGATGAGCAGTTCTTC.

The V call is TRBV7-8, the J call TRBJ2-5; D may be TRBD1 (6 bases). Trimming removed 0 bases from V and 13 bases from J, with 12 bases in between. Germline V lookup: CDR1 SGHVS, CDR2 FQNEAQ. The CDR3 covers 12 residues. The CDR3 here is CASSLAGARLYF. Here the CDR3 DNA reads TGTGCCAGCAGCTTAGCGGGGGCGCGGTTGTACTTC.

The rearrangement uses TRBV20-1 and TRBJ1-1; 8 bases are a match to TRBD1. The J segment lost 10 bases and the V segment lost 5 bases, leaving 6 bases of the junction unmatched. This CDR3 spans 11 amino acids. The germline CDR1 and CDR2 sequences are DFQATT and SNEGSKA (reference sequence). CDR3 DNA sequence: TGCAGTGCTCCTCAGGGGGCCTTAGCTTTCTTT. Amino acids: CSAPQGALAFF.